The source of this TCR beta chain is a study of cytomegalovirus exposure and HLA in healthy donors. Broader study findings: Most sequenced TCRs were rare (though some public TCRs occurred in many donors). Associated with cytomegalovirus, according to the listing, were 150 to 200 TCR beta chains.

This clone was detected only a few times. Its antigen is as yet unknown. Here immunoSEQ multiplex PCR was the method, and the copy in TCRdb shows in-frame clones only, minus some. The repertoire includes 180,000 or so clones, around nine tenths of them detected once, and around 7.2% sits in the top ten. Trimming removed 4 bases at V and 6 bases at J, with 4 bases between. The CDR3 totals 11 residues. Germline V gives CDR1 MNHNY, CDR2 SVGAGI (reference sequence). The donors were members of the validation cohort, which comprised more than 90 subjects and was separate from the first cohort of 600 to 800 subjects.

Sequencing was carried out using PBMCs. The chain combines TRBV6-6 with TRBJ1-5; the D is unclear. The sequence was obtained from a man aged 25-45 years in good health and CMV-seropositive. The CDR3 DNA reads TGTGCCAGCAGTTCCAGTCAGCCCCAGCATTTT. It translates to CASSSSQPQHF.